The rows below give T cell receptor beta chains drawn from one sample of a study of cytomegalovirus exposure and HLA in healthy donors. Profiling relied on immunoSEQ multiplex PCR, and the TCRdb table lists in-frame clones only, not all of them. This table holds 200,000 or so clones, under 85% found once. Source material: PBMCs. These receptors came from a man in his forties or fifties in good health and CMV-seronegative. The CDR3 runs from the conserved cysteine through the conserved F or W. A D gene is named only where the DNA matches it firmly. Not all rows give a size; the values are once, few, many and, for expanded clones, a class.

d_gene,abundance,v_gene,j_gene,CDR3aa,CDR3nt
NA,NA,TRBV9,TRBJ2-5,CASSVGRYPSAQYF,TGTGCCAGCAGCGTAGGTCGCTATCCGTCGGCCCAGTACTTC
NA,NA,TRBV6-6,TRBJ2-7,CASIHSSGSQYF,TGTGCCAGCATTCATTCTTCGGGGTCGCAGTACTTC
TRBD2,few,TRBV7-2,TRBJ2-2,CASSLVLAGGGGELFF,TGTGCCAGCAGCTTAGTTCTAGCGGGAGGTGGCGGGGAGCTGTTTTTT
NA,few,TRBV4-1,TRBJ2-1,CASSHGTGTSGNEQFF,TGCGCCAGCAGCCACGGGACCGGGACTTCGGGAAATGAGCAGTTCTTC
TRBD1,few,TRBV6-5,TRBJ1-5,CASSYDRDQPQHF,TGTGCCAGCAGTTATGACAGGGATCAGCCCCAGCATTTT
TRBD2,NA,TRBV28,TRBJ2-7,CASRRLAALYEQYF,TGTGCCAGCAGGCGACTAGCTGCGCTCTACGAGCAGTACTTC
NA,NA,TRBV5-5,TRBJ2-6,CASSGNSGANVLTF,TGTGCCAGCTCAGGGAACTCTGGGGCCAACGTCCTGACTTTC
TRBD1,once,TRBV11-2,TRBJ2-2,CASSFHRGPSTGELFF,TGTGCCAGCAGCTTCCACAGGGGGCCTAGCACCGGGGAGCTGTTTTTT
NA,once,TRBV15,TRBJ1-5,CATSRDAAGPWEEPQHF,TGTGCCACCAGCAGAGACGCTGCAGGGCCTTGGGAAGAGCCCCAGCATTTT
TRBD1,NA,TRBV27,TRBJ1-4,CASSITRGQAEKLFF,TGTGCCAGCAGTATCACCAGGGGGCAGGCTGAAAAACTGTTTTTT
TRBD2,few,TRBV5-1,TRBJ2-7,CASTSGSGSYEQYF,TGCGCCAGCACTAGCGGGAGCGGCTCCTACGAGCAGTACTTC
NA,NA,TRBV4-2,TRBJ2-1,CASSQEDSYNEQFF,TGTGCCAGCAGCCAAGAGGACTCGTACAATGAGCAGTTCTTC
NA,NA,TRBV5-1,TRBJ2-2,CASSLAVAGLTNTGELFF,TGCGCCAGCAGCTTGGCCGTAGCTGGACTAACGAACACCGGGGAGCTGTTTTTT
TRBD2,NA,TRBV9,TRBJ2-7,CASSVGSGTLLREQYF,TGTGCCAGCAGCGTAGGGAGCGGGACTTTACTGAGGGAGCAGTACTTC
NA,few,TRBV30,TRBJ2-2,CAHRPGHNTGELFF,TGTGCCCACCGTCCGGGACATAACACCGGGGAGCTGTTTTTT
NA,NA,TRBV19,TRBJ2-2,CASSSGVGTGELFF,TGTGCCAGTAGTTCGGGAGTAGGGACCGGGGAGCTGTTTTTT
NA,NA,TRBV23-1,TRBJ2-3,CASSHPSREHTPDTQYF,TGCGCCAGCAGTCATCCAAGCAGGGAACATACACCAGATACGCAGTATTTT
NA,few,TRBV28,TRBJ2-5,CASSPMAWYQETQYF,TGTGCCAGCAGTCCGATGGCCTGGTACCAAGAGACCCAGTACTTC
TRBD1,NA,TRBV30,TRBJ2-4,CAWSVPRGLIDKNIQYF,TGTGCCTGGAGTGTACCCAGGGGGCTAATTGACAAAAACATTCAGTACTTC
TRBD1,NA,TRBV27,TRBJ2-1,CASSLWDSHNEQFF,TGTGCCAGCAGTCTCTGGGACAGCCACAATGAGCAGTTCTTC
TRBD2,few,TRBV18,TRBJ2-1,CASSPLAGDNEQFF,TGTGCCAGCTCACCACTAGCGGGAGACAATGAGCAGTTCTTC
NA,NA,TRBV6-1,TRBJ1-2,CASSDSYGYTF,TGTGCCAGCAGCGACAGCTATGGCTACACCTTC
NA,NA,TRBV5-4,TRBJ1-1,CASSLQGAWGTEAFF,TGTGCCAGCAGCTTACAAGGGGCGTGGGGCACTGAAGCTTTCTTT
NA,NA,TRBV5-4,TRBJ1-2,CASSPAIEGRGYGYTF,TGTGCCAGCAGCCCAGCGATAGAAGGCCGGGGCTATGGCTACACCTTC
NA,NA,TRBV9,TRBJ1-1,CASGPGTEAFF,TGTGCCTCAGGTCCGGGAACCGAAGCTTTCTTT
TRBD1,few,TRBV6-5,TRBJ1-5,CASRGQGWNQPQHF,TGTGCCAGCAGAGGACAGGGTTGGAATCAGCCCCAGCATTTT
NA,NA,TRBV10-3,TRBJ1-5,CAISEPGNQPQHF,TGTGCCATCAGTGAGCCGGGAAATCAGCCCCAGCATTTT
NA,NA,TRBV7-3,TRBJ2-1,CASSTLGGNNEQFF,TGTGCCAGCAGCACTTTGGGGGGTAACAATGAGCAGTTCTTC
NA,NA,TRBV20-1,TRBJ2-1,CSASKENEQFF,TGCAGTGCTAGTAAGGAGAATGAGCAGTTCTTC
TRBD2,NA,TRBV7-2,TRBJ2-7,CASSPGGLASLYEQYF,TGTGCCAGCAGCCCGGGGGGACTAGCGTCTCTATACGAGCAGTACTTC
NA,NA,TRBV19,TRBJ2-5,CASSILSGETQYF,TGTGCCAGTAGTATTCTGTCCGGAGAGACCCAGTACTTC
TRBD2,NA,TRBV7-9,TRBJ2-5,CASSLAGGPGNQETQYF,TGTGCCAGCAGCTTAGCGGGAGGGCCCGGGAACCAAGAGACCCAGTACTTC
TRBD1,NA,TRBV11-2,TRBJ2-1,CASSPNYGTGVHNEQFF,TGTGCCAGCAGCCCAAATTACGGGACAGGGGTCCACAATGAGCAGTTCTTC
TRBD1,NA,TRBV27,TRBJ2-1,CASSMDRGTGYEQFF,TGTGCCAGCAGTATGGACAGGGGTACCGGCTATGAGCAGTTCTTC
NA,NA,TRBV5-1,TRBJ1-4,CASSPGGAGPEKLFF,TGCGCCAGCAGCCCGGGTGGGGCCGGTCCGGAAAAACTGTTTTTT
NA,NA,TRBV4-1,TRBJ2-2,CASSQAGSPGELFF,TGCGCCAGCAGCCAAGCAGGGTCGCCCGGGGAGCTGTTTTTT
TRBD1,NA,TRBV27,TRBJ2-7,CASGPGTGAYEQYF,TGTGCCAGCGGCCCCGGGACAGGGGCTTACGAGCAGTACTTC
TRBD1,NA,TRBV19,TRBJ1-5,CASSKKGRDSYQPQHF,TGTGCCAGTAGTAAGAAGGGCCGGGACAGTTATCAGCCCCAGCATTTT
NA,NA,TRBV19,TRBJ1-3,CASRLSGDRTYRISGNTIYF,TGTGCCAGTCGCCTCTCAGGGGACCGCACCTATCGAATCTCTGGAAACACCATATATTTT